This record covers a single T cell receptor (beta chain). The target antigen is unknown. The sample belongs to a study of shared clonotypes between healthy human individuals. General observations from the study: Generation probabilities of non-shared clonotypes were lower (relative to those shared by all four donors).

TCRdb's copy holds only in-frame clones and misses some; the assay was immunoSEQ multiplex PCR. The sample includes 2 million to 2.5 million clones, approximately 90% seen only once; the top ten take around 0.35%. This TCR was recovered from a man aged 18 to 30 in good health. Some clones in this sample may be carry-over from other donors' samples. Sequencing was performed on naive CD4+ T cells from PBMCs. This sample's subset: CD45RA+ positively selected.

CDR3 in DNA: TGTGCCAGTAGGGAAAGGACGGGACACGGGGAGCTGTTTTTT. Protein product: CASRERTGHGELFF. The chain employs TRBV19 and TRBJ2-2, with a possible D match to TRBD1 (6 bases). Trimming took off 6 bases at V and 7 bases at J, with 15 bases between the two ends. Per the germline V gene, CDR1 is LNHDA and CDR2 is SQIVND (reference sequence). This CDR3 comprises 14 residues.